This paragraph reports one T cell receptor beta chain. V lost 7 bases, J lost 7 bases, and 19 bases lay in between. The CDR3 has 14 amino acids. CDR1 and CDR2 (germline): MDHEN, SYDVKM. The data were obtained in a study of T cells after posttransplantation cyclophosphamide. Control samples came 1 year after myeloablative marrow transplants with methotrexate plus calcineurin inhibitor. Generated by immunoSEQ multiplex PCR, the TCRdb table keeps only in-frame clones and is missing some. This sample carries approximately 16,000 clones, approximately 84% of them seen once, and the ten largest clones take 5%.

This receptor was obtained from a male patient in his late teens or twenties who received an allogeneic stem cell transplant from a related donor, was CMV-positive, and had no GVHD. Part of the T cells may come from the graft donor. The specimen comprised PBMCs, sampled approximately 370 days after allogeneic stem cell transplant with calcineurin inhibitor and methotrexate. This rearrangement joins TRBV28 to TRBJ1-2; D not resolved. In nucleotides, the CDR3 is TGTGCCAGCACGTCTAGAGGCGGGCTAAGTGGCTACACCTTC. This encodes CASTSRGGLSGYTF.